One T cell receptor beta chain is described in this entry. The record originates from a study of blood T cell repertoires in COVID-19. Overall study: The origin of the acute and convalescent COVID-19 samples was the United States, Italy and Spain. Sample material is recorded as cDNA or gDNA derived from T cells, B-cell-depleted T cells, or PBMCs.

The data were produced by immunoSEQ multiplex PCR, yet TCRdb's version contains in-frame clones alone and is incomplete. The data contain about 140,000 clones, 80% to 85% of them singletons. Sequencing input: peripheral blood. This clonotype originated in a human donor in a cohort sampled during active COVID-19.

Here the CDR3 reads CASSSPGAGLGSNQPQHF. CDR3 nucleotide sequence: TGTGCCAGCAGTTCCCCCGGCGCAGGTTTGGGTAGCAATCAGCCCCAGCATTTT. The chain has TRBV28 and TRBJ1-5; no clear D gene. V was cut by 4 bases and J by 0 bases, with 19 bases left in between. The CDR3 length is 18 residues. The germline gives CDR1 MDHEN, CDR2 SYDVKM.